Below, 5 T cell receptor beta chains from the same sample are listed, as sequenced in a study of T cells in Graves' hyperthyroidism and ophthalmopathy. Amplification of TCR beta CDR3 regions was performed using RNA transcripts as template. TCR CDR3 regions were first amplified by RT-PCR with HTBI primers. TCRdb re-called the multiplex PCR reads with MiXCR, one entry per CDR3 protein. This sample has 250,000 to 300,000 distinct CDR3 sequences; 13% occur once, and the top ten carry 7.8%. The specimen sequenced was blood. These receptor sequences come from a woman between 25 and 40 years old with Graves' hyperthyroidism that later progressed to Graves' ophthalmopathy.

The table lists this clonotype with many counts. The chain employs TRBV7-2 and TRBJ2-3, with 11 bases lining up with TRBD1. This CDR3 is 15 amino acids long. The germline gives CDR1 SGHTA, CDR2 FQGNSA. V lost 4 bases and J lost 1; bases outside the gene matches: 1. The CDR3 DNA is TGTGCCAGCAGCTCGGGACAGGGGGGCACAGATACGCAGTATTTT. Encoded protein: CASSSGQGGTDTQYF.

This clonotype has a count of ten or more. The V and J genes are TRBV20-1 and TRBJ1-1; 8 nucleotides align to TRBD1. V gave up 3 bases and J gave up 1 base; unmatched junction bases: 1. The CDR3 sequence is 13 residues long. Per the germline V gene, CDR1 is DFQATT and CDR2 is SNEGSKA (reference sequence). CDR3 nucleotide sequence: TGCAGTGCTAGTGGACAGGGGAACACTGAAGCTTTCTTT. Translating gives CSASGQGNTEAFF.

The chain links TRBV19 to TRBJ1-2; maybe TRBD1 (6 bases). V was pared by 2 bases and J by 4 bases, with 14 bases between. The CDR3 has 15 residues. Germline V lookup: CDR1 LNHDA, CDR2 SQIVND (reference sequence). CDR3 loop: CASSIQGGPPYGYTF. The CDR3 coding sequence is TGTGCCAGTAGTATACAAGGGGGACCGCCCTATGGCTACACCTTC.

This clonotype was seen a few times. The rearrangement links TRBV29-1 to TRBJ1-6, with TRBD1 matching 7 bases. V shed 7 bases and J 8 bases; nucleotides not matched to a gene: 8. Germline CDR1 is SQVTM and CDR2 is ANQGSEA. CDR3 length equals 13 residues. CDR3 protein: CSALTGNDSPLHF. As DNA, the CDR3 is TGCAGCGCCCTGACAGGGAATGATTCACCCCTCCACTTT. The entire variable domain, with the rest obtained from reference TRBV29-1 and TRBJ1-6, is as follows: SAVISQKPSRDICQRGTSLTIQCQVDSQVTMMFWYRQQPGQSLTLIATANQGSEATYESGFVIDKFPISRPNLTFSTLTVSNMSPEDSSIYLCSALTGNDSPLHFGNGTRLTVT.

In its sample, this clonotype was seen many times. This chain connects TRBV7-9 to TRBJ2-7; D possibly matches TRBD1 or TRBD2 (6 bases each). The length of the CDR3 is 16 residues. The germline V gene encodes CDR1 SEHNR and CDR2 FQNEAQ (reference sequence). Trimming pared 6 bases from V and 0 bases from J, leaving 18 bases between. Here the CDR3 DNA reads TGTGCCAGCAGGAGGGGGGAGCCTGGGGGCTCCTACGAGCAGTACTTC. Translation: CASRRGEPGGSYEQYF.